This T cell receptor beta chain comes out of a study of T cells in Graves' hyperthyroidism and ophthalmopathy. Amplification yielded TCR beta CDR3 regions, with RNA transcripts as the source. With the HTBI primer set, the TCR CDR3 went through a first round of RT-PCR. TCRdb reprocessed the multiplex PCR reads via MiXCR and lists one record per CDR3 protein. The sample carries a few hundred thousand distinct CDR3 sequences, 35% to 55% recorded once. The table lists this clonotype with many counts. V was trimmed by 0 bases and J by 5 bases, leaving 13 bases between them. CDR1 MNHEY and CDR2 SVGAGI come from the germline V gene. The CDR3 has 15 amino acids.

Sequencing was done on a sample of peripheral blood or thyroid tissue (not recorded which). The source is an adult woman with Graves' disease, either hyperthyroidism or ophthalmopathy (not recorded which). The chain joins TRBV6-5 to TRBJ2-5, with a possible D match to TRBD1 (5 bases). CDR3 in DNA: TGTGCCAGCAGTTACTCGCCAGGGTTCGGGGAGACCCAGTACTTC. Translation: CASSYSPGFGETQYF.